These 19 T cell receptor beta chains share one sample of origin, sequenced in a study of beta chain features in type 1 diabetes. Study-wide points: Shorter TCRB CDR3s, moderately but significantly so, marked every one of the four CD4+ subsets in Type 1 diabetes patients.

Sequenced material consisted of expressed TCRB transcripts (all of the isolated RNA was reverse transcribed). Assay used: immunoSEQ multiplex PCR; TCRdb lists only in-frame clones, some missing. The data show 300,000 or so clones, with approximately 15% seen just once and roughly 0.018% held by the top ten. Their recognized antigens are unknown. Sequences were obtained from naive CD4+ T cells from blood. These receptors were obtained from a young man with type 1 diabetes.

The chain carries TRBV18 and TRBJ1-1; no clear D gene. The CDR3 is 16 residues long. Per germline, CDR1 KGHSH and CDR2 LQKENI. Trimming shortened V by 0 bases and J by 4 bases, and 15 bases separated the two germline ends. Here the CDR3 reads CASSPPSRFMATEAFF. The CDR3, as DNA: TGTGCCAGCTCACCACCGAGCAGGTTTATGGCCACTGAAGCTTTCTTT.

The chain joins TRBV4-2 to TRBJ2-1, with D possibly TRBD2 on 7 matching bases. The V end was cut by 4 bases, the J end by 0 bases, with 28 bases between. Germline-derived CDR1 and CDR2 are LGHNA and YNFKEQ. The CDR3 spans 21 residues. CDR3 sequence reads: CASSPYRPAGAPSSSYNEQFF. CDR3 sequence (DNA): TGTGCCAGCAGCCCATACCGACCGGCGGGGGCGCCCTCAAGCTCCTACAATGAGCAGTTCTTC.

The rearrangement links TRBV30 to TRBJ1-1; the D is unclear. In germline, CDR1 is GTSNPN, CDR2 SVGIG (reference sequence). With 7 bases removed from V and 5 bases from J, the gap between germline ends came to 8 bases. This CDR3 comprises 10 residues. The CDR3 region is CASYGTEAFF. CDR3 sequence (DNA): TGTGCCTCTTACGGTACTGAAGCTTTCTTT.

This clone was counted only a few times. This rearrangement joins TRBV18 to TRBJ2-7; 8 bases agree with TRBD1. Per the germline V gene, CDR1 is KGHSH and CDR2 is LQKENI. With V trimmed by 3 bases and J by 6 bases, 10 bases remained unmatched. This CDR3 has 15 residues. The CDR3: CASSPQGALPVEQYF. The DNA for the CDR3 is TGTGCCAGCTCACCCCAGGGGGCCTTGCCTGTCGAGCAGTACTTC.

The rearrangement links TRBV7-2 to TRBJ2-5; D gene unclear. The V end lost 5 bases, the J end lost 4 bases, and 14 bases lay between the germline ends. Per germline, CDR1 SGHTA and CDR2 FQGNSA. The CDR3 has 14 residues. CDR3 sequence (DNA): TGTGCCAGCAGCACACCCCCCCTAGGAGAGACCCAGTACTTC. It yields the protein CASSTPPLGETQYF.

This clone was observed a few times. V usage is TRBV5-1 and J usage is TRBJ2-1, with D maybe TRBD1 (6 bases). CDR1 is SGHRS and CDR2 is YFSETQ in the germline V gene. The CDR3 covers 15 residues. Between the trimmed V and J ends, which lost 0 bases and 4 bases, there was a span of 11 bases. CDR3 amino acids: CASSLGTASYNEQFF. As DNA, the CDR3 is TGCGCCAGCAGCTTGGGGACAGCATCATACAATGAGCAGTTCTTC.

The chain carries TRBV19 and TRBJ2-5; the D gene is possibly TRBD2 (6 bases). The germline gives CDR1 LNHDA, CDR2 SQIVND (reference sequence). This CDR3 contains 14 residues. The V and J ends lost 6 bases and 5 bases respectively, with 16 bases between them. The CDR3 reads CASSLRLGMETQYF. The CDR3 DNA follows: TGTGCCAGTAGCTTGAGACTAGGGATGGAGACCCAGTACTTC.

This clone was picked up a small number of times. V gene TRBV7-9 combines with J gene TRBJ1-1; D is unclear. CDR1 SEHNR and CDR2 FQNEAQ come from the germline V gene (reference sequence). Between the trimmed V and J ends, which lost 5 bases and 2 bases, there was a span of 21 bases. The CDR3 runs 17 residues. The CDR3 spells CASSPGPRSTRNTEAFF. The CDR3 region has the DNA TGTGCCAGCAGCCCAGGCCCACGCTCTACTCGTAACACTGAAGCTTTCTTT.

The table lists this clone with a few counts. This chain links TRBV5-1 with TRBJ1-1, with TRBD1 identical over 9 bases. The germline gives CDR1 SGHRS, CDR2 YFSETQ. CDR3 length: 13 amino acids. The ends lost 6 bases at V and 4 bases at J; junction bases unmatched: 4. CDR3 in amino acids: CASKTGGGTEAFF. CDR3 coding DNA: TGCGCCAGCAAAACAGGGGGCGGCACTGAAGCTTTCTTT.

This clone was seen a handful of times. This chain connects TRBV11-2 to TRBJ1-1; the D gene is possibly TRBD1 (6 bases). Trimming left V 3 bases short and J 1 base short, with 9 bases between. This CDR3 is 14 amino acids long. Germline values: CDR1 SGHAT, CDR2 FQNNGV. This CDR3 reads CASSLGQSNTEAFF. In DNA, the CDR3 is TGTGCCAGCAGCTTGGGACAATCGAACACTGAAGCTTTCTTT.

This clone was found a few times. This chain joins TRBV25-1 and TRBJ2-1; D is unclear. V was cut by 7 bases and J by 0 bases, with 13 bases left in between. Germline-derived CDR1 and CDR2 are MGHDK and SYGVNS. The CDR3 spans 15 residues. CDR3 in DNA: TGTGCCAGCACCGAGTCAGGCTACTCCTACAATGAGCAGTTCTTC. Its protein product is CASTESGYSYNEQFF.

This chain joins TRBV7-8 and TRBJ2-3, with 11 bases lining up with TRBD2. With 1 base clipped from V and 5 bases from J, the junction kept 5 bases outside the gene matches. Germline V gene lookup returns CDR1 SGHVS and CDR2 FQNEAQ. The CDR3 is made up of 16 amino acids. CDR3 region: CASSLEELAGVDTQYF. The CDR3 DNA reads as TGTGCCAGCAGCTTAGAAGAACTAGCGGGAGTAGATACGCAGTATTTT.

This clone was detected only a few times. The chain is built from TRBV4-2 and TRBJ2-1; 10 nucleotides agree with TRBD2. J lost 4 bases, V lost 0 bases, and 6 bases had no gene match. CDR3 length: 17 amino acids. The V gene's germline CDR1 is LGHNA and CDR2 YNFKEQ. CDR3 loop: CASSQEGTSVLYNEQFF. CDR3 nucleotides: TGTGCCAGCAGCCAAGAGGGGACTAGCGTTCTTTACAATGAGCAGTTCTTC.

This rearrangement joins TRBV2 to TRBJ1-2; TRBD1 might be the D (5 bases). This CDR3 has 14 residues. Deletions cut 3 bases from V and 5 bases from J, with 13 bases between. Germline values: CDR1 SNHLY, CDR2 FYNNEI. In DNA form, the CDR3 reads TGTGCCAGCAGTGACAGGGTTGCGGGGTATGGCTACACCTTC. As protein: CASSDRVAGYGYTF.

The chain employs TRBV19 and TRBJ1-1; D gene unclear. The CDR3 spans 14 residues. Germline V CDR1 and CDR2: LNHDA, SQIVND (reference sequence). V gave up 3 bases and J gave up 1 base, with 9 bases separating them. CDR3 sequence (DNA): TGTGCCAGTAGTATCGTCCCAGGGAACACTGAAGCTTTCTTT. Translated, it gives CASSIVPGNTEAFF.

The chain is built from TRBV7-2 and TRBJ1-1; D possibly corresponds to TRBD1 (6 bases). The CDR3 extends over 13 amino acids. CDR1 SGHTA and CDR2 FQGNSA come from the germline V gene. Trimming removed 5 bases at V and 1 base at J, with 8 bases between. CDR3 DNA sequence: TGTGCCAGCAGCACACAGGGGAACACTGAAGCTTTCTTT. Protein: CASSTQGNTEAFF.

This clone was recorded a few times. The CDR3 protein is CSVDLLADQETQYF. The CDR3 coding sequence is TGCAGCGTTGACCTACTAGCGGACCAAGAGACCCAGTACTTC. This rearrangement joins TRBV29-1 to TRBJ2-5; TRBD2 matches 8 bases. Germline CDR1 is SQVTM and CDR2 is ANQGSEA. The CDR3 covers 14 residues. Trimming at V came to 3 bases and at J to 0 bases, leaving 3 bases not matched to a gene. The full variable domain, in which reference TRBV29-1 and TRBJ2-5 provide the parts outside the CDR3, is SAVISQKPSRDICQRGTSLTIQCQVDSQVTMMFWYRQQPGQSLTLIATANQGSEATYESGFVIDKFPISRPNLTFSTLTVSNMSPEDSSIYLCSVDLLADQETQYFGPGTRLLVL.

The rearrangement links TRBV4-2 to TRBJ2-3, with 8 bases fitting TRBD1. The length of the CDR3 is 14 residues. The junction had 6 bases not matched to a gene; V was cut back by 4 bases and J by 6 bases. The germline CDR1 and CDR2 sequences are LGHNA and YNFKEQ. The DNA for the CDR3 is TGTGCCAGCAGCCTTCGACAGGGGTTGGATACGCAGTATTTT. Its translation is CASSLRQGLDTQYF.

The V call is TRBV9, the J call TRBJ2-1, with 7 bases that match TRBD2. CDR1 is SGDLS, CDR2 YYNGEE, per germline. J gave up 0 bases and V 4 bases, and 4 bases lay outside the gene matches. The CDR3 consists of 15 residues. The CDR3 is CASSTRGSSYNEQFF. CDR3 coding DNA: TGTGCCAGCAGCACGCGGGGGAGCTCCTACAATGAGCAGTTCTTC.